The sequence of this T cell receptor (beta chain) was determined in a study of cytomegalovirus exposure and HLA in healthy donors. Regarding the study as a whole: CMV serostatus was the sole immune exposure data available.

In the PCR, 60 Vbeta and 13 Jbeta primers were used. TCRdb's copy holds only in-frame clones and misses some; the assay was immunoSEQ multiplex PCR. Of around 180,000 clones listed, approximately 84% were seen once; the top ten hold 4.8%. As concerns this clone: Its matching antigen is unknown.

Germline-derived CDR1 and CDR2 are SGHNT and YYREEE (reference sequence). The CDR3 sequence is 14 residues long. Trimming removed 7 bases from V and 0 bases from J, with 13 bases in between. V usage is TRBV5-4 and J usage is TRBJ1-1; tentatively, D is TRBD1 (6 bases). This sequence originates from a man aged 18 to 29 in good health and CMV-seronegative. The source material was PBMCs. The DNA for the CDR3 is TGTGCCAGCGGACGACAGGAAATGAACACTGAAGCTTTCTTT. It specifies CASGRQEMNTEAFF.